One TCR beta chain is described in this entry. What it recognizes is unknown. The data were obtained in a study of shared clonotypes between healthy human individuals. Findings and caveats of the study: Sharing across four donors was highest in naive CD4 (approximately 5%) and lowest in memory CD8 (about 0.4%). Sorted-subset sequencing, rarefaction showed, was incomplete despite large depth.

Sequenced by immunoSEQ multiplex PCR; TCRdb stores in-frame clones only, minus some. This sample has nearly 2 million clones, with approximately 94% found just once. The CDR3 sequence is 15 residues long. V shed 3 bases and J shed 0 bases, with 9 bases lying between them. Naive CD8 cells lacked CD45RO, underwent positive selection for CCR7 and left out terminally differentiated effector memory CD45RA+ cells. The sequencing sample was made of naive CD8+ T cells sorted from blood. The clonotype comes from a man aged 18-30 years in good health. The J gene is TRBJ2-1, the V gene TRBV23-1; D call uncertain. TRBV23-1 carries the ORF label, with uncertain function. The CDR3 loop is CASSQHGSSYNEQFF. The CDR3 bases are TGCGCCAGCAGTCAGCACGGTAGCTCCTACAATGAGCAGTTCTTC.